The 22 T cell receptor beta chains given below trace back to one sample, sequenced in a study of blood T cell repertoires in COVID-19. Generated by immunoSEQ multiplex PCR, the TCRdb table keeps only in-frame clones and is missing some. The repertoire has more than 300,000 clones, 80% to 90% of them found once; the top ten carry 10%. The sequenced material came from peripheral blood. The receptors here all came from a woman younger than 45 with COVID-19, enrolled during active disease.

This chain uses TRBV19 with TRBJ2-2; perhaps TRBD2 as D (5 bases). CDR3 length: 13 residues. V was trimmed by 5 bases and J by 7 bases, leaving 11 bases between them. Germline CDR1 reads LNHDA; CDR2 reads SQIVND (reference sequence). CDR3 protein: CASSWRGGGELFF. In DNA form, the CDR3 reads TGTGCCAGTAGTTGGAGAGGAGGCGGGGAGCTGTTTTTT.

This CDR3 reads CASSYGLAVDTQYF. In nucleotides, the CDR3 is TGTGCCAGCAGTTACGGACTAGCTGTAGATACGCAGTATTTT. V gene TRBV6-5 combines with J gene TRBJ2-3; TRBD2 matches 8 bases. CDR3 length equals 14 residues. Germline values: CDR1 MNHEY, CDR2 SVGAGI. J was trimmed by 5 bases and V by 2 bases; bases with no gene match: 3.

This clone has only one observation. The V and J genes are TRBV28 and TRBJ2-7, with 10 bases matching TRBD2. Germline V lookup: CDR1 MDHEN, CDR2 SYDVKM. This CDR3 has 15 amino acids. Trimming at V came to 6 bases and at J to 2 bases, leaving 7 bases not matched to a gene. The CDR3 sequence is CASRYPSGRAYEQYF. The CDR3 DNA reads as TGTGCCAGCAGGTACCCCAGCGGGAGGGCCTACGAGCAGTACTTC.

The V call is TRBV4-2, the J call TRBJ2-5; 8 bases agree with TRBD2. Germline V lookup: CDR1 LGHNA, CDR2 YNFKEQ. The CDR3 is made up of 17 amino acids. V lost 0 bases, J lost 1 base, and 7 bases stayed unmatched. The CDR3 region is CASSQDQSSGRQETQYF. DNA for the CDR3: TGTGCCAGCAGCCAAGATCAATCTAGCGGGCGCCAAGAGACCCAGTACTTC.

The chain links TRBV27 to TRBJ2-5; 11 bases are shared with TRBD2. Germline CDR1 and CDR2: MNHEY and SMNVEV (reference sequence). This CDR3 comprises 15 residues. Trimming cost V 2 bases and J 5 bases; bases outside gene matches: 4. Written as DNA, the CDR3 is TGTGCCAGCAGTTTAACTAGCGGGAGTGGGGAGACCCAGTACTTC. It yields the protein CASSLTSGSGETQYF.

The rearrangement links TRBV28 to TRBJ1-5, with D uncertain. Germline CDR1 and CDR2: MDHEN and SYDVKM. CDR3 length equals 13 residues. Trimming pared 7 bases from V and 1 base from J, leaving 8 bases between. CDR3 nucleotides: TGTGCCAGCACCTTTCAGAGCAATCAGCCCCAGCATTTT. It translates to CASTFQSNQPQHF.

This rearrangement joins TRBV18 to TRBJ2-5; 9 bases map to TRBD2. There are 15 residues in the CDR3. CDR1 and CDR2 from the germline V gene are KGHSH and LQKENI. Trimming removed 3 bases from V and 1 base from J; junction bases left unmatched: 3. The CDR3 spells CASSPSSGSQETQYF. The CDR3 coding sequence is TGTGCCAGCTCACCGAGTAGCGGGAGCCAAGAGACCCAGTACTTC.

V usage is TRBV19 and J usage is TRBJ1-5, with 10 bases fitting TRBD1. CDR1 and CDR2 from the germline V gene are LNHDA and SQIVND (reference sequence). The CDR3 sequence is 15 residues long. The V and J ends lost 6 bases and 7 bases, in that order; junction bases with no gene match: 9. Written as DNA, the CDR3 is TGTGCCAGTAGCCTAGACAGGGGGCGGGAACAGCCCCAGCATTTT. It translates to CASSLDRGREQPQHF.

V usage is TRBV5-1 and J usage is TRBJ2-7; 9 bases are shared with TRBD1. In germline, CDR1 is SGHRS, CDR2 YFSETQ. After removal of 5 bases from V and 2 bases from J, the junction contained 17 bases not matched to a gene. The CDR3 consists of 18 residues. The DNA of the CDR3 is TGCGCCAGCAGACTTACAGGGGGCGCGTACTCTCCCACCTACGAGCAGTACTTC. Protein sequence: CASRLTGGAYSPTYEQYF.

This clone turned up a few times. The chain couples TRBV28 to TRBJ1-2; 8 bases align to TRBD1. Germline CDR1 and CDR2: MDHEN and SYDVKM. The V and J ends lost 2 bases and 4 bases, in that order; junction bases with no gene match: 3. This CDR3 is 14 amino acids long. The CDR3 DNA follows: TGTGCCAGCAGTTTACCAGGGGGCTCCTATGGCTACACCTTC. Translation gives CASSLPGGSYGYTF.

The chain combines TRBV28 with TRBJ2-7; D unresolved. Trimming pared 4 bases from V and 3 bases from J, leaving 4 bases between. Per the germline V gene, CDR1 is MDHEN and CDR2 is SYDVKM. The CDR3 is 11 residues long. CDR3: CASSSYYEQYF. For the CDR3, the DNA is TGTGCCAGCAGTTCCTACTACGAGCAGTACTTC.

The chain couples TRBV10-3 to TRBJ2-7, with 8 nucleotides matching TRBD2. Germline values: CDR1 ENHRY, CDR2 SYGVKD. V was clipped by 4 bases and J by 3 bases; unmatched bases: 5. CDR3 length: 14 residues. The chain's CDR3 is CAISGSGESYEQYF. CDR3 in DNA: TGTGCCATCAGTGGTAGCGGGGAGAGCTACGAGCAGTACTTC.

In this sample, this clone turned up once. The chain recombines TRBV11-1 with TRBJ2-7, with 7 bases that match TRBD1. Germline lookup yields CDR1 SGHAT and CDR2 FQDESV (reference sequence). The length of the CDR3 is 14 residues. Trimming at V came to 4 bases and at J to 2 bases, leaving 5 bases not matched to a gene. CDR3 in DNA: TGTGCCAGCAGCTCAGACAGGGTAGCCTACGAGCAGTACTTC. It translates to CASSSDRVAYEQYF.

The chain couples TRBV19 to TRBJ2-1; weak D call: TRBD2 (6 bases). In germline, CDR1 is LNHDA, CDR2 SQIVND (reference sequence). The CDR3 runs 16 residues. Trimming left V 1 base short and J 0 bases short, with 10 bases between. The CDR3, as DNA: TGTGCCAGTAGTATAGCCGTGGGGGGCTCCTACAATGAGCAGTTCTTC. Its protein product is CASSIAVGGSYNEQFF.

The rearrangement uses TRBV6-6 and TRBJ2-5, with 8 bases lining up with TRBD1. This CDR3 spans 13 amino acids. The J segment lost 5 bases and the V segment lost 5 bases, leaving 4 bases of the junction unmatched. Germline loops: CDR1 MNHNY, CDR2 SVGAGI (reference sequence). The CDR3 sequence is CASSRQGRETQYF. As DNA, the CDR3 is TGTGCCAGCAGTAGACAGGGGAGGGAGACCCAGTACTTC.

The chain links TRBV6-5 to TRBJ1-2; 8 bases are a match to TRBD1. The CDR3 is 13 residues long. CDR1 and CDR2 (germline): MNHEY, SVGAGI. J was trimmed by 7 bases and V by 5 bases; bases with no gene match: 6. In DNA, the CDR3 is TGTGCCAGCAGTCCTGGACAGGGTACTGGCTACACCTTC. Protein product: CASSPGQGTGYTF.

The chain recombines TRBV5-6 with TRBJ1-2, with TRBD1 as a possible D gene (5 bases). The CDR3 runs 13 residues. The germline V gene has CDR1 SGHDT and CDR2 YYEEEE. Trimming took 4 bases from V and 2 from J, leaving 9 bases between them. This CDR3 is CASSQGLNYGYTF. The CDR3 coding sequence is TGTGCCAGCAGCCAGGGACTAAACTATGGCTACACCTTC.

The chain couples TRBV5-6 to TRBJ2-5; 9 positions agree with TRBD2. The J segment lost 5 bases and the V segment lost 3 bases, leaving 11 bases of the junction unmatched. Per the germline V gene, CDR1 is SGHDT and CDR2 is YYEEEE. The CDR3 loop spans 16 amino acids. CDR3 amino acids: CASSSWASGEWETQYF. The CDR3, as DNA: TGTGCCAGCAGCTCATGGGCTAGCGGGGAGTGGGAGACCCAGTACTTC.

The rearrangement uses TRBV5-4 and TRBJ1-2, with a weak D call TRBD1 (5 bases). The CDR3 is 14 amino acids. V lost 2 bases and J 7 bases, leaving 15 bases between the germline ends. Germline-derived CDR1 and CDR2 are SGHNT and YYREEE (reference sequence). CDR3: CASSLKRGGSGYTF. Written as DNA, the CDR3 is TGTGCCAGCAGCTTAAAGAGGGGCGGGAGTGGCTACACCTTC.

V usage is TRBV5-4 and J usage is TRBJ1-1; no definite D call. V was cut by 1 base and J by 4 bases, with 5 bases left in between. The length of the CDR3 is 12 residues. Germline V lookup: CDR1 SGHNT, CDR2 YYREEE (reference sequence). The CDR3 protein is CASSLWSTEAFF. In nucleotides, the CDR3 is TGTGCCAGCAGCTTGTGGAGCACTGAAGCTTTCTTT.

V and J are TRBV4-3 and TRBJ2-1; tentatively, D is TRBD2 (5 bases). The CDR3 has 18 amino acids. CDR1 LGHNA and CDR2 YSLEER come from the germline V gene. The V end lost 3 bases, the J end lost 8 bases, and 26 bases lay between the germline ends. The CDR3 spells CASSHSIKGSVSGDEQFF. The CDR3 bases are TGCGCCAGCAGCCATTCCATTAAGGGCTCTGTGTCCGGGGATGAGCAGTTCTTC.

The chain recombines TRBV30 with TRBJ2-7, with 10 bases matching TRBD1. The CDR3 runs 12 residues. Germline V gene sequence: CDR1 GTSNPN, CDR2 SVGIG (reference sequence). V shed 8 bases, J shed 5 bases, and the junction held 6 bases outside the gene matches. The CDR3 nucleotides read TGTGCCGGCGGGACAGGGGTCGACGAGCAGTACTTC. It yields the protein CAGGTGVDEQYF.